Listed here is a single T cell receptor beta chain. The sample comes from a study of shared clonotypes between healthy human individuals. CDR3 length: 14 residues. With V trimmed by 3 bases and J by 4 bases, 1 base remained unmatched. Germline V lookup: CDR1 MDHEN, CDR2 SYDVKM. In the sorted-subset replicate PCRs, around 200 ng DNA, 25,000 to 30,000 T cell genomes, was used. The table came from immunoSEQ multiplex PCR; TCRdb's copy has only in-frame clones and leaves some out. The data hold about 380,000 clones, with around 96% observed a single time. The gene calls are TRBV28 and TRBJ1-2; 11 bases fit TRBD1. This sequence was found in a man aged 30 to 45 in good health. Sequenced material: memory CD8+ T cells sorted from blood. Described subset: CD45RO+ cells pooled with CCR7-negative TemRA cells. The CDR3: CASSFGTGGYGYTF. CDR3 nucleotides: TGTGCCAGCAGTTTCGGGACAGGGGGCTATGGCTACACCTTC.